Listed below are T cell receptor beta chains from one sample, sequenced in a study of human T cells and chemical hapten exposure. TCRdb reanalysed the RACE reads using MiXCR and keeps one entry per CDR3 protein. The profile covers about 85,000 distinct CDR3 sequences, with 11% appearing a single time and more than 1.5% taken by the ten largest. The input for sequencing was whole blood, taken in connection with sensitization to the hapten diphenylcyclopropenone (DPC). All receptors derive from a man aged 18 to 35 with alopecia areata. Some clones in this sample may be carry-over from other donors' samples. Both conserved end residues are part of each CDR3. Each record gives: D gene, J gene, clone size, V gene, CDR3 length, CDR3 protein, CDR3 DNA. D genes are given only for firm matches. Clone size appears in some rows only: once, few, many, or a class for an expanded clone.

d_call: NA; j_call: TRBJ1-2; clone_size: NA; v_call: TRBV5-1; cdr3_length: 12; cdr3_aa: CASSLEADGYTF; cdr3_nt: TGCGCCAGCAGCTTGGAGGCAGATGGCTACACCTTC
d_call: TRBD1; j_call: TRBJ2-2; clone_size: few; v_call: TRBV7-8; cdr3_length: 15; cdr3_aa: CASSRQGTLTGELFF; cdr3_nt: TGTGCCAGCAGCCGACAGGGGACGTTGACCGGGGAGCTGTTTTTT
d_call: TRBD1; j_call: TRBJ2-5; clone_size: few; v_call: TRBV6-2/TRBV6-3; cdr3_length: 16; cdr3_aa: CASSYSMPGQQETQYF; cdr3_nt: TGTGCCAGCAGTTACTCGATGCCGGGACAGCAAGAGACCCAGTACTTC
d_call: NA; j_call: TRBJ2-7; clone_size: many; v_call: TRBV2; cdr3_length: 13; cdr3_aa: CAASLDRSYEQYF; cdr3_nt: TGTGCCGCCTCCCTCGACCGGAGTTACGAGCAGTACTTC
d_call: NA; j_call: TRBJ1-3; clone_size: few; v_call: TRBV7-9; cdr3_length: 16; cdr3_aa: CASSSRGGSSGNTIYF; cdr3_nt: TGTGCCAGCAGCTCACGAGGCGGTAGCTCTGGAAACACCATATATTTT
d_call: TRBD2; j_call: TRBJ2-5; clone_size: NA; v_call: TRBV9; cdr3_length: 17; cdr3_aa: CASSPGLAGGIGKTQYF; cdr3_nt: TGTGCCAGCAGCCCTGGACTAGCGGGGGGCATAGGAAAGACCCAGTACTTC
d_call: NA; j_call: TRBJ2-3; clone_size: many; v_call: TRBV12-3/TRBV12-4; cdr3_length: 12; cdr3_aa: CASSLAPDTQYF; cdr3_nt: TGTGCCAGCAGTTTAGCCCCAGATACGCAGTATTTT
d_call: NA; j_call: TRBJ1-5; clone_size: many; v_call: TRBV3-1; cdr3_length: 16; cdr3_aa: CASSQGSPGGSQPQHF; cdr3_nt: TGTGCCAGCAGCCAAGGTTCCCCCGGTGGGAGTCAGCCCCAGCATTTT
d_call: NA; j_call: TRBJ2-1; clone_size: NA; v_call: TRBV7-3; cdr3_length: 15; cdr3_aa: CASSASKGSYNEQFF; cdr3_nt: TGTGCCAGCAGCGCCTCTAAAGGCTCCTACAATGAGCAGTTCTTC
d_call: NA; j_call: TRBJ1-5; clone_size: few; v_call: TRBV9; cdr3_length: 12; cdr3_aa: CASGGGFQPQHF; cdr3_nt: TGTGCCAGCGGAGGGGGGTTTCAGCCCCAGCATTTT
d_call: NA; j_call: TRBJ2-7; clone_size: few; v_call: TRBV29-1; cdr3_length: 13; cdr3_aa: CSVRVIGTYEQYF; cdr3_nt: TGCAGCGTGCGGGTTATCGGGACCTACGAGCAGTACTTC
d_call: TRBD1; j_call: TRBJ2-1; clone_size: many; v_call: TRBV7-9; cdr3_length: 17; cdr3_aa: CASRHQSGTGIVNEQFF; cdr3_nt: TGTGCCAGCAGACATCAATCCGGGACAGGGATTGTTAATGAGCAGTTCTTC
d_call: TRBD1; j_call: TRBJ2-7; clone_size: NA; v_call: TRBV5-1; cdr3_length: 15; cdr3_aa: CASSLADREIYEQYF; cdr3_nt: TGCGCCAGCAGCTTGGCAGACAGGGAAATCTACGAGCAGTACTTC
d_call: NA; j_call: TRBJ2-7; clone_size: NA; v_call: TRBV7-9; cdr3_length: 15; cdr3_aa: CASSPLAGESYEQYF; cdr3_nt: TGTGCCAGCAGCCCCCTGGCAGGGGAAAGTTACGAGCAGTACTTC
d_call: TRBD2; j_call: TRBJ2-5; clone_size: few; v_call: TRBV15; cdr3_length: 18; cdr3_aa: CATSRDPSLAGGQETQYF; cdr3_nt: TGTGCCACCAGCAGAGATCCCTCCCTAGCGGGGGGGCAAGAGACCCAGTACTTC
d_call: NA; j_call: TRBJ1-3; clone_size: NA; v_call: TRBV5-5; cdr3_length: 15; cdr3_aa: CASSLGSGERNTIYF; cdr3_nt: TGTGCCAGCAGCTTAGGGTCCGGGGAGAGAAACACCATATATTTT
d_call: NA; j_call: TRBJ1-1; clone_size: few; v_call: TRBV9; cdr3_length: 13; cdr3_aa: CASSVGSNTEAFF; cdr3_nt: TGTGCCAGCAGCGTAGGATCGAACACTGAAGCTTTCTTT
d_call: TRBD1; j_call: TRBJ2-5; clone_size: NA; v_call: TRBV7-9; cdr3_length: 15; cdr3_aa: CASSPRQGMRETQYF; cdr3_nt: TGTGCCAGCAGCCCGAGACAGGGGATGAGGGAGACCCAGTACTTC
d_call: NA; j_call: TRBJ2-5; clone_size: many; v_call: TRBV2; cdr3_length: 13; cdr3_aa: CASSGGDSGTQYF; cdr3_nt: TGTGCCAGCAGTGGTGGGGATTCGGGGACCCAGTACTTC
d_call: NA; j_call: TRBJ2-7; clone_size: few; v_call: TRBV14; cdr3_length: 17; cdr3_aa: CASSLRALGVYSYEQYF; cdr3_nt: TGTGCCAGCAGCCTACGGGCCTTAGGGGTGTACTCCTACGAGCAGTACTTC
d_call: TRBD1; j_call: TRBJ2-3; clone_size: few; v_call: TRBV11-2; cdr3_length: 15; cdr3_aa: CASSRQGWVDDTQYF; cdr3_nt: TGTGCCAGCAGCAGACAGGGGTGGGTTGATGATACGCAGTATTTT
d_call: NA; j_call: TRBJ2-7; clone_size: few; v_call: TRBV11-2; cdr3_length: 12; cdr3_aa: CASSPQVGEQYF; cdr3_nt: TGTGCCAGCAGCCCCCAAGTCGGCGAGCAGTACTTC
d_call: NA; j_call: TRBJ1-1; clone_size: few; v_call: TRBV29-1; cdr3_length: 12; cdr3_aa: CSAKTGNTEAFF; cdr3_nt: TGCAGCGCCAAGACAGGGAACACTGAAGCTTTCTTT
d_call: TRBD2; j_call: TRBJ2-3; clone_size: NA; v_call: TRBV2; cdr3_length: 12; cdr3_aa: CASSEGGRANYF; cdr3_nt: TGTGCCAGCAGTGAGGGCGGGAGGGCCAATTATTTT
d_call: TRBD1; j_call: TRBJ1-3; clone_size: NA; v_call: TRBV7-8; cdr3_length: 15; cdr3_aa: CASSQGGSSGNTIYF; cdr3_nt: TGTGCCAGCAGCCAAGGGGGCAGCTCTGGAAACACCATATATTTT
d_call: NA; j_call: TRBJ1-1; clone_size: few; v_call: TRBV27; cdr3_length: 12; cdr3_aa: CASSFRGGEAFF; cdr3_nt: TGTGCCAGCAGTTTTAGGGGAGGTGAAGCTTTCTTT
d_call: NA; j_call: TRBJ2-3; clone_size: NA; v_call: TRBV5-1; cdr3_length: 16; cdr3_aa: CASSLLQGSGTDTQYF; cdr3_nt: TGCGCCAGCAGCCTATTACAGGGATCGGGCACAGATACGCAGTATTTT
d_call: NA; j_call: TRBJ2-2; clone_size: NA; v_call: TRBV20-1; cdr3_length: 13; cdr3_aa: CSARDRNTGELFF; cdr3_nt: TGCAGTGCTAGGGACAGAAACACCGGGGAGCTGTTTTTT
d_call: NA; j_call: TRBJ1-5; clone_size: many; v_call: TRBV25-1; cdr3_length: 13; cdr3_aa: CASSESAVSGQHF; cdr3_nt: TGTGCCAGCAGTGAATCCGCCGTCAGCGGTCAGCATTTT
d_call: NA; j_call: TRBJ2-1; clone_size: few; v_call: TRBV7-8; cdr3_length: 12; cdr3_aa: CASSFRNNEQFF; cdr3_nt: TGTGCCAGCAGCTTTAGAAACAATGAGCAGTTCTTC
d_call: NA; j_call: TRBJ1-1; clone_size: many; v_call: TRBV18; cdr3_length: 13; cdr3_aa: CASSQGENTEAFF; cdr3_nt: TGTGCCAGCTCACAGGGGGAGAACACTGAAGCTTTCTTT
d_call: NA; j_call: TRBJ1-2; clone_size: NA; v_call: TRBV29-1; cdr3_length: 12; cdr3_aa: CSLQGPTYGYTF; cdr3_nt: TGCAGCCTTCAGGGACCCACCTATGGCTACACCTTC
d_call: NA; j_call: TRBJ2-3; clone_size: many; v_call: TRBV7-9; cdr3_length: 15; cdr3_aa: CASSYAGPAADTQYF; cdr3_nt: TGTGCCAGCAGCTACGCCGGCCCCGCCGCAGATACGCAGTATTTT
d_call: TRBD2; j_call: TRBJ2-1; clone_size: few; v_call: TRBV12-3/TRBV12-4; cdr3_length: 16; cdr3_aa: CASRRLAGGPYNEQFF; cdr3_nt: TGTGCCAGCAGACGACTAGCGGGGGGGCCGTACAATGAGCAGTTCTTC
d_call: NA; j_call: TRBJ2-2; clone_size: many; v_call: TRBV20-1; cdr3_length: 13; cdr3_aa: CSGRWGNTGELFF; cdr3_nt: TGCAGTGGACGGTGGGGGAACACCGGGGAGCTGTTTTTT
d_call: TRBD1; j_call: TRBJ2-7; clone_size: few; v_call: TRBV28; cdr3_length: 16; cdr3_aa: CASSLIGRGLVYEQYF; cdr3_nt: TGTGCCAGCAGTTTAATCGGCAGGGGGCTCGTGTACGAGCAGTACTTC
d_call: NA; j_call: TRBJ1-6; clone_size: many; v_call: TRBV7-2; cdr3_length: 16; cdr3_aa: CASSKGAGLYNSPLHF; cdr3_nt: TGTGCCAGCAGCAAAGGGGCTGGTCTTTATAATTCACCCCTCCACTTT
d_call: NA; j_call: TRBJ2-5; clone_size: NA; v_call: TRBV6-6; cdr3_length: 16; cdr3_aa: CASTHGLQVPQETQYF; cdr3_nt: TGTGCCAGCACCCACGGGCTCCAGGTCCCCCAAGAGACCCAGTACTTC
d_call: NA; j_call: TRBJ2-2; clone_size: many; v_call: TRBV24-1; cdr3_length: 19; cdr3_aa: CATSSGSWTGPTSTGELFF; cdr3_nt: TGTGCCACCAGTTCAGGTAGCTGGACAGGACCGACTAGCACCGGGGAGCTGTTTTTT
d_call: TRBD1; j_call: TRBJ2-7; clone_size: few; v_call: TRBV20-1; cdr3_length: 13; cdr3_aa: CSASGGSTYEQYF; cdr3_nt: TGCAGTGCTTCAGGGGGCTCTACGTACGAGCAGTACTTC
d_call: NA; j_call: TRBJ1-2; clone_size: NA; v_call: TRBV5-6; cdr3_length: 14; cdr3_aa: CASSLAGRAHGYTF; cdr3_nt: TGTGCCAGCAGCTTGGCCGGCAGGGCTCATGGCTACACCTTC
d_call: TRBD1; j_call: TRBJ2-1; clone_size: few; v_call: TRBV5-1; cdr3_length: 16; cdr3_aa: CASSDDRGISYNEQFF; cdr3_nt: TGCGCCAGCTCCGATGACAGGGGAATATCCTACAATGAGCAGTTCTTC
d_call: TRBD1; j_call: TRBJ2-1; clone_size: many; v_call: TRBV29-1; cdr3_length: 16; cdr3_aa: CSVEVPKTGAYNEQFF; cdr3_nt: TGCAGCGTTGAAGTCCCCAAGACAGGGGCCTACAATGAGCAGTTCTTC
d_call: TRBD1; j_call: TRBJ1-6; clone_size: NA; v_call: TRBV28; cdr3_length: 14; cdr3_aa: CASSKGASVSPLHF; cdr3_nt: TGTGCCAGCAGTAAGGGGGCCAGTGTTTCACCCCTCCACTTT
d_call: NA; j_call: TRBJ1-1; clone_size: many; v_call: TRBV9; cdr3_length: 12; cdr3_aa: CASSPGFAEAFF; cdr3_nt: TGTGCCAGCAGCCCAGGTTTCGCTGAAGCTTTCTTT
d_call: NA; j_call: TRBJ2-2; clone_size: NA; v_call: TRBV11-2; cdr3_length: 17; cdr3_aa: CASSLDRGRGRAGELFF; cdr3_nt: TGTGCCAGCAGCTTAGATCGGGGCAGGGGAAGAGCCGGGGAGCTGTTTTTT
d_call: TRBD2; j_call: TRBJ2-7; clone_size: many; v_call: TRBV28; cdr3_length: 15; cdr3_aa: CASSLFLAGAYEQYF; cdr3_nt: TGTGCCAGCAGTTTATTCCTAGCGGGGGCCTACGAGCAGTACTTC
d_call: NA; j_call: TRBJ2-7; clone_size: few; v_call: TRBV20-1; cdr3_length: 13; cdr3_aa: CSARQADSYEQYF; cdr3_nt: TGCAGTGCTCGACAGGCCGACTCCTACGAGCAGTACTTC